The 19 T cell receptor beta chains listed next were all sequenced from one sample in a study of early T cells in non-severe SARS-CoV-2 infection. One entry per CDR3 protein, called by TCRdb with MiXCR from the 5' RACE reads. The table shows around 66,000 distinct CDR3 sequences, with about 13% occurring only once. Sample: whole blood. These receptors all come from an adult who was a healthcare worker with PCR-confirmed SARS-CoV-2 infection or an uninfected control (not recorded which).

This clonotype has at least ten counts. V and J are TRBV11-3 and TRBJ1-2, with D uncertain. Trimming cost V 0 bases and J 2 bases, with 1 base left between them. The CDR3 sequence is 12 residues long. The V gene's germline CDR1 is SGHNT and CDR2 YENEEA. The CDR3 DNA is TGTGCCAGCAGCTTAGACAACTATGGCTACACCTTC. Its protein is CASSLDNYGYTF.

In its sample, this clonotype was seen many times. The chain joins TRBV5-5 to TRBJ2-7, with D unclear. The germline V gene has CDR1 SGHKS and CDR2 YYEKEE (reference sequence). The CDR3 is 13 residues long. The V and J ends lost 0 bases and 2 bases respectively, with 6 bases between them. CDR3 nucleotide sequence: TGTGCCAGCAGCTTGGACGTTACCTACGAGCAGTACTTC. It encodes CASSLDVTYEQYF.

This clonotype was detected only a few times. CDR3 coding DNA: TGCAGCGTTGAAGGATGGGACAGGGGGCCTAGCACAGATACGCAGTATTTT. Translation: CSVEGWDRGPSTDTQYF. The chain is built from TRBV29-1 and TRBJ2-3; 12 bases line up with TRBD1. Germline CDR1 is SQVTM and CDR2 is ANQGSEA. CDR3 length: 17 amino acids. Losses at the gene ends were 1 base for V and 0 bases for J; bases not matched to a gene: 5.

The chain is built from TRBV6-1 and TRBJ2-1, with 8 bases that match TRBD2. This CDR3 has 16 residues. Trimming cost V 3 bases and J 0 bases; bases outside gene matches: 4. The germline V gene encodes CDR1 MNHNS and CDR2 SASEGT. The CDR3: CASSETSESSYNEQFF. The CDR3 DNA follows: TGTGCCAGCAGTGAGACTAGCGAAAGCTCCTACAATGAGCAGTTCTTC.

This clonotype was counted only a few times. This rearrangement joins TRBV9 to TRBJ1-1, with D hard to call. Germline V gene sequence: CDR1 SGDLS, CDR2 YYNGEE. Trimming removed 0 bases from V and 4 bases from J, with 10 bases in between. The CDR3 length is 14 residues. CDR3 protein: CASSVAPGGTEAFF. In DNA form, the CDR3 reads TGTGCCAGCAGCGTAGCTCCGGGTGGCACTGAAGCTTTCTTT.

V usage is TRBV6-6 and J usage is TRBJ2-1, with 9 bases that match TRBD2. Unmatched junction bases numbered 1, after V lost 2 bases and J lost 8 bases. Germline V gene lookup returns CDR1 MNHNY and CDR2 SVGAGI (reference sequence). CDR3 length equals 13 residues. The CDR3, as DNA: TGTGCCAGCAGTTACGAGCGGGAGGATGAGCAGTTCTTC. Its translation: CASSYEREDEQFF.

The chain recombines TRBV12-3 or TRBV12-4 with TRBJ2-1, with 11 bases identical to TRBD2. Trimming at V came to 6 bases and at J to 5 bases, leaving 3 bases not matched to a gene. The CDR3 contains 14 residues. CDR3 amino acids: CASRRLAGNNEQFF. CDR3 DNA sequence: TGTGCCAGCAGACGACTAGCGGGGAACAATGAGCAGTTCTTC.

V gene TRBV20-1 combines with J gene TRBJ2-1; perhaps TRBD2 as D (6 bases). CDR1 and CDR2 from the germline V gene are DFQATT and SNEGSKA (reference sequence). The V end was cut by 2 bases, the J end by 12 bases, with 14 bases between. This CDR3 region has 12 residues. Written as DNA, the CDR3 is TGCAGTGCTAGATCGGGGACCGGGGGGCAGTTCTTC. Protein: CSARSGTGGQFF.

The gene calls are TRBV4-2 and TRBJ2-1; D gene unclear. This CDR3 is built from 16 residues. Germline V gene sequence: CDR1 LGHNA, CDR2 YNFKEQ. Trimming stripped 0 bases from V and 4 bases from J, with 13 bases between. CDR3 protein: CASSQDGQFGYNEQFF. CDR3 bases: TGTGCCAGCAGCCAAGATGGTCAGTTTGGGTACAATGAGCAGTTCTTC.

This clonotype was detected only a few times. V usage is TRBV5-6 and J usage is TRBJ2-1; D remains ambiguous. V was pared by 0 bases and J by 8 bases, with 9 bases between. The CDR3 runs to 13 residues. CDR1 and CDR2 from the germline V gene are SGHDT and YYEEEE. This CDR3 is CASSLVQPDEQFF. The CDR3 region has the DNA TGTGCCAGCAGCTTGGTCCAGCCCGATGAGCAGTTCTTC.

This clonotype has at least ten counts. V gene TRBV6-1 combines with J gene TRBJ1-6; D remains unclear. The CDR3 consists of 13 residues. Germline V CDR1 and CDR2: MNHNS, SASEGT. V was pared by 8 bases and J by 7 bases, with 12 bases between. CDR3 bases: TGTGCCAGCTGTGGCCCCATAAATTCACCCCTCCACTTT. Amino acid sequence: CASCGPINSPLHF.

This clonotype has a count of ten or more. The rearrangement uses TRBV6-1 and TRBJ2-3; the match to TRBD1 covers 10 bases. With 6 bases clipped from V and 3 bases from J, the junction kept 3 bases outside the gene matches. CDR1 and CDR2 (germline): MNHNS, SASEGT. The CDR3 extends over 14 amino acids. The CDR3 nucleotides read TGTGCCAGCAGGGGACAGGGGAGGACAGATACGCAGTATTTT. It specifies CASRGQGRTDTQYF.

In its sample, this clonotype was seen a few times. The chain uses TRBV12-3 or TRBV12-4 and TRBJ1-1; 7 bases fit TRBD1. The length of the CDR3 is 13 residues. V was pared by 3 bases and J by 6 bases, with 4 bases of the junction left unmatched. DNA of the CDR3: TGTGCCAGCAGTTTCGCGGACAGGCCTGAAGCTTTCTTT. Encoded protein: CASSFADRPEAFF.

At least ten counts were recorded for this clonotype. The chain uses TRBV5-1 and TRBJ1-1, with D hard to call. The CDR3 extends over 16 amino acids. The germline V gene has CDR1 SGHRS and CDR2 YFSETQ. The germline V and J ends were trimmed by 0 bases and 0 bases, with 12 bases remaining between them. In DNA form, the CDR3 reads TGCGCCAGCAGCTTGGGAAAAGATTGGATGAACACTGAAGCTTTCTTT. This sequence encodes CASSLGKDWMNTEAFF. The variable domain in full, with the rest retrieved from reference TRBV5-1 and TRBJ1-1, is KAGVTQTPRYLIKTRGQQVTLSCSPISGHRSVSWYQQTPGQGLQFLFEYFSETQRNKGNFPGRFSGRQFSNSRSEMNVSTLELGDSALYLCASSLGKDWMNTEAFFGQGTRLTVV.

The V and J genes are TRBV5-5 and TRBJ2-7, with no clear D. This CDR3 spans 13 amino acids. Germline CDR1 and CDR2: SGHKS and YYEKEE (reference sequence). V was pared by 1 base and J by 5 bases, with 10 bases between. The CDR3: CASSLRTDHEQYF. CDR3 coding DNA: TGTGCCAGCAGCTTGAGGACGGACCACGAGCAGTACTTC.

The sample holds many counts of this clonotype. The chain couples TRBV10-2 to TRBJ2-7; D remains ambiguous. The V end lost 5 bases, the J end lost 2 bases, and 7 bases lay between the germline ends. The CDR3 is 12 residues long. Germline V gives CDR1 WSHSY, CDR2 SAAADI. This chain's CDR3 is CASSQSPYEQYF. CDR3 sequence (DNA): TGCGCCAGCAGTCAGAGCCCCTACGAGCAGTACTTC.

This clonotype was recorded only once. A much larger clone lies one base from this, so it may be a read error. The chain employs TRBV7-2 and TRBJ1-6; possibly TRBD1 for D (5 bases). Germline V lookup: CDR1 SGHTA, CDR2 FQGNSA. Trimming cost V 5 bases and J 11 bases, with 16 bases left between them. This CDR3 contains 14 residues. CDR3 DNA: TGTGCCAGCAGCCTATCAGGGATGGATCCACCCCTCCACTTT. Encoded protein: CASSLSGMDPPLHF.

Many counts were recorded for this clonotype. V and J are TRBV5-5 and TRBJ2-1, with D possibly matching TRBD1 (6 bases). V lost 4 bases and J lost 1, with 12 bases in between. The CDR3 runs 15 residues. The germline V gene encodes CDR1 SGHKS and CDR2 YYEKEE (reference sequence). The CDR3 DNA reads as TGTGCCAGCAGCCTGGGGGCAGGTTCCTACAATGAGCAGTTCTTC. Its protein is CASSLGAGSYNEQFF.

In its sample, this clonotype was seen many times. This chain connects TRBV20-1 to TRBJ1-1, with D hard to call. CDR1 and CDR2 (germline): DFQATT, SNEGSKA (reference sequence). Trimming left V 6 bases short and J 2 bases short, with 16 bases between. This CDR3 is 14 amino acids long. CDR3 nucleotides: TGCAGTGCCAAGCTTACGGGGAGAAACACTGAAGCTTTCTTT. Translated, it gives CSAKLTGRNTEAFF.